This is a list of T cell receptor beta chains from one sample in a study of control samples from healthy donors and cancer patients. Sequencing used immunoSEQ multiplex PCR; TCRdb keeps in-frame clones, though not all of them. The data contain about 220,000 clones, about 93% of them seen just once; the ten biggest clones take up about 1.4%. Sequenced material: blood. The receptors were gathered from a man aged 45 to 65 in good health. CDR3s include the opening cysteine and the closing phenylalanine or tryptophan. The D gene is left open where the match is weak. Some rows mark clone size as missing; the rest say once, few, many or name a class of expanded clone.

size,D,J,V,CDR3,DNA
.,.,TRBJ2-7,TRBV5-1,CASSLAGRVEYEQYF,TGCGCCAGCAGCTTGGCGGGCAGGGTCGAGTACGAGCAGTACTTC
.,TRBD1,TRBJ1-3,TRBV5-1,CASSTSPGTVNSGNTIYF,TGCGCCAGCAGCACCAGCCCAGGGACAGTCAACTCTGGAAACACCATATATTTT
once,.,TRBJ1-1,TRBV10-3,CAISVAGEGTEAFF,TGTGCCATCAGTGTAGCAGGGGAGGGCACTGAAGCTTTCTTT
.,.,TRBJ1-5,TRBV15,CATRVDRVQNQPQHF,TGTGCCACCAGGGTCGACCGGGTTCAAAATCAGCCCCAGCATTTT
once,.,TRBJ1-2,TRBV25-1,CASSESGDYYGYTF,TGTGCCAGCAGTGAATCGGGGGACTACTATGGCTACACCTTC
once,.,TRBJ1-6,TRBV6-5,CASSRPDSPLHF,TGTGCCAGCAGCCGACCTGATTCACCCCTCCACTTT
.,.,TRBJ1-3,TRBV6-5,CASRGHFSGNTIYF,TGTGCCAGCAGAGGACACTTCTCTGGAAACACCATATATTTT
.,.,TRBJ2-2,TRBV6-5,CASSRGGHGTGELFF,TGTGCCAGCAGTAGGGGGGGCCACGGCACCGGGGAGCTGTTTTTT
once,TRBD2,TRBJ2-3,TRBV5-1,CASSSHRSRLAGLTDTQYF,TGCGCCAGCAGCTCACACCGAAGCCGACTAGCGGGGCTCACAGATACGCAGTATTTT
.,TRBD1,TRBJ1-2,TRBV28,CASRHWTGNDGYTF,TGTGCCAGCAGGCACTGGACAGGGAATGATGGCTACACCTTC
.,.,TRBJ2-2,TRBV2,CASSVDGGELFF,TGTGCCAGCAGTGTGGACGGCGGGGAGCTGTTTTTT
few,TRBD1,TRBJ1-4,TRBV7-6,CASSLGDRGSEKLFF,TGTGCCAGCAGCTTAGGGGACAGGGGAAGTGAAAAACTGTTTTTT
.,.,TRBJ1-3,TRBV20-1,CSASMVGNTIYF,TGCAGTGCTAGTATGGTTGGAAACACCATATATTTT
once,.,TRBJ2-5,TRBV18,CASSPGFNRETQYF,TGTGCCAGCTCACCAGGGTTTAATAGAGAGACCCAGTACTTC
.,.,TRBJ1-4,TRBV2,CASSAPVGNLPGGGEKLFF,TGTGCCAGCAGCGCCCCAGTAGGGAATTTGCCGGGGGGAGGCGAAAAACTGTTTTTT
.,.,TRBJ1-1,TRBV5-4,CASSFGGTTEAFF,TGTGCCAGCAGCTTCGGGGGAACCACTGAAGCTTTCTTT
.,.,TRBJ1-1,TRBV2,CASRLTVMNTEAFF,TGTGCCAGCAGGTTGACGGTCATGAACACTGAAGCTTTCTTT
.,.,TRBJ2-3,TRBV15,CATSRVGDTQYF,TGTGCCACCAGCAGGGTGGGGGATACGCAGTATTTT
.,.,TRBJ2-1,TRBV7-2,CASSPFSGEQFF,TGTGCCAGCAGCCCTTTTTCGGGTGAGCAGTTCTTC
.,.,TRBJ2-3,TRBV18,CASSPDIIQGTDTQYF,TGTGCCAGCTCCCCGGACATAATACAGGGCACAGATACGCAGTATTTT
.,.,TRBJ2-7,TRBV5-5,CASSRDLIYEQYF,TGTGCCAGCAGTCGGGACCTGATTTACGAGCAGTACTTC
once,.,TRBJ2-5,TRBV7-2,CASSFQGGLLETQYF,TGTGCCAGCAGCTTCCAAGGGGGGCTTTTAGAGACCCAGTACTTC
.,TRBD1,TRBJ1-4,TRBV3-1/TRBV3-2,CASSHGTGAEKLFF,TGTGCCAGCAGCCATGGGACAGGGGCTGAAAAACTGTTTTTT
.,TRBD1,TRBJ1-1,TRBV7-9,CASSSWTGDGNTEAFF,TGTGCCAGCAGCTCATGGACAGGAGATGGGAACACTGAAGCTTTCTTT
once,.,TRBJ1-4,TRBV19,CASSPAQYDGKLFF,TGTGCCAGTAGTCCGGCCCAGTATGATGGAAAACTGTTTTTT
.,.,TRBJ2-2,TRBV5-1,CASSGLIGTGELFF,TGCGCCAGTTCAGGCCTTATAGGGACCGGGGAGCTGTTTTTT
.,.,TRBJ1-3,TRBV6-6,CASSSLGTIYF,TGTGCCAGCAGTTCGTTGGGCACCATATATTTT
.,.,TRBJ2-5,TRBV5-6,CASSLGVGVQETQYF,TGTGCCAGCAGCCTCGGAGTAGGGGTCCAAGAGACCCAGTACTTC
.,.,TRBJ2-4,TRBV7-2,CASSSPSGIKNIQYF,TGTGCCAGCAGCTCCCCGTCAGGGATTAAAAACATTCAGTACTTC
.,TRBD1,TRBJ2-7,TRBV30,CAGQQGYEQYF,TGTGCCGGACAACAGGGGTACGAGCAGTACTTC
.,.,TRBJ2-2,TRBV18,CASSPRTLTGELFF,TGTGCCAGCTCACCGCGAACTCTAACCGGGGAGCTGTTTTTT
.,TRBD2,TRBJ2-5,TRBV10-1,CASSKGSGAQETQYF,TGCGCCAGCAGTAAAGGTAGCGGGGCCCAAGAGACCCAGTACTTC
few,.,TRBJ1-6,TRBV15,CATSRDRGFVSPLHF,TGTGCCACCAGCAGAGACAGGGGTTTTGTATCACCCCTCCACTTT
.,.,TRBJ2-1,TRBV6-5,CASIGAVFYNEQFF,TGTGCCAGCATAGGGGCAGTTTTCTACAATGAGCAGTTCTTC
once,TRBD1,TRBJ2-7,TRBV13,CASSSSRTGAYGEQYF,TGTGCCAGCAGTTCCAGTAGGACAGGGGCCTATGGCGAGCAGTACTTC
.,.,TRBJ2-7,TRBV2,CASSLEISGEQYF,TGTGCCAGCAGTCTCGAGATATCGGGGGAGCAGTACTTC
once,.,TRBJ1-1,TRBV27,CASSLIVKGHTEAFF,TGTGCCAGCAGTTTAATAGTAAAGGGACACACTGAAGCTTTCTTT
.,.,TRBJ2-7,TRBV5-4,CASSLGREYEQYF,TGTGCCAGCAGCTTGGGACGGGAATACGAGCAGTACTTC
.,.,TRBJ1-2,TRBV2,CASSESVIGYTF,TGTGCCAGCAGTGAAAGTGTAATTGGCTACACCTTC
.,TRBD1,TRBJ1-6,TRBV28,CASSPPGGADYNSPLHF,TGTGCCAGCAGTCCGCCAGGGGGCGCGGATTATAATTCACCCCTCCACTTT
.,.,TRBJ1-2,TRBV6-5,CASSSRPHYGYTF,TGTGCCAGCAGCTCCCGGCCCCACTATGGCTACACCTTC
.,.,TRBJ1-2,TRBV5-1,CASSRGGGGYTF,TGCGCCAGCAGTCGGGGCGGAGGTGGCTACACCTTC
.,TRBD1,TRBJ1-2,TRBV7-9,CASSLGQASNYGYTF,TGTGCCAGCAGCTTGGGACAGGCGTCTAACTATGGCTACACCTTC
.,.,TRBJ1-5,TRBV2,CASSEASVNQPQHF,TGTGCCAGCAGTGAAGCGTCGGTGAATCAGCCCCAGCATTTT
.,.,TRBJ2-5,TRBV30,CAWSSARETQYF,TGTGCCTGGAGTTCCGCACGGGAGACCCAGTACTTC
.,TRBD1,TRBJ2-5,TRBV27,CASTPTPWGRGRLQTQYF,TGTGCCAGCACCCCTACCCCGTGGGGAAGGGGGCGCCTTCAGACCCAGTACTTC
.,.,TRBJ1-4,TRBV7-2,CASSLLGGRGEKLFF,TGTGCCAGCAGCCTCTTGGGGGGGCGCGGTGAAAAACTGTTTTTT
.,.,TRBJ2-1,TRBV6-5,CASRTTWDTVNEQFF,TGTGCCAGCAGGACTACCTGGGATACGGTCAATGAGCAGTTCTTC